This T cell receptor beta chain stems from a study of T cell repertoires in cytomegalovirus infection. Study summary: Matching HLA type and CMV infection were both indicated by public TCR beta signatures. Broader study findings: There were HLA-C-restricted CMV-specific TCR beta clonotypes dominating the ex vivo response.

This clonotype was recorded many times. What it binds is unknown. MiXCR, run by TCRdb on the reads, gives a single entry per CDR3 protein. The table has some 280,000 distinct CDR3 sequences, about an eighth seen once. This CDR3 is built from 16 residues. The V and J ends lost 1 base and 8 bases respectively, with 17 bases between them. Germline V gene data show CDR1 as SGHDN and CDR2 as FVKESK. The V gene is TRBV14, the J gene TRBJ1-4; D gene ambiguous. Source material: PBMCs. This TCR was recovered from a human donor in good health (CMV status not recorded). Some clones in this sample may be carry-over from other donors' samples. CDR3 sequence: CASSQGQLWTKEKLFF. The CDR3 DNA is TGTGCCAGCAGCCAAGGGCAGTTATGGACCAAGGAAAAACTGTTTTTT.